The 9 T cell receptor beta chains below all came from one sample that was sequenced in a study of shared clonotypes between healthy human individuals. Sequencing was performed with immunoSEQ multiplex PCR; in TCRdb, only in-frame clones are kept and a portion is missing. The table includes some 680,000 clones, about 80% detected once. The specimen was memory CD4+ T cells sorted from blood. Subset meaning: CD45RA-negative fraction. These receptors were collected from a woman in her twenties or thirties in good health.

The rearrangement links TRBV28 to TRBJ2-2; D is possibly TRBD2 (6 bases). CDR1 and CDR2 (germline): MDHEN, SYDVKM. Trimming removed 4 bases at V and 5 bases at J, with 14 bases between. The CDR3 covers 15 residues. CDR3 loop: CASSSLMGGTGELFF. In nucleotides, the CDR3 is TGTGCCAGCAGTTCTTTAATGGGAGGTACCGGGGAGCTGTTTTTT. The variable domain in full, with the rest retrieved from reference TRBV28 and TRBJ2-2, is DVKVTQSSRYLVKRTGEKVFLECVQDMDHENMFWYRQDPGLGLRLIYFSYDVKMKEKGDIPEGYSVSREKKERFSLILESASTNQTSMYLCASSSLMGGTGELFFGEGSRLTVL.

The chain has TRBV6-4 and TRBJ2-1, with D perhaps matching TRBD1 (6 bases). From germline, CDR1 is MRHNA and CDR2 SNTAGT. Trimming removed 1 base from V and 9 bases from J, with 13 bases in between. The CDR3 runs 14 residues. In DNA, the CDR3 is TGTGCCAGCAGTGACTGGCGGGTACAGGGTGAGCAGTTCTTC. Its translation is CASSDWRVQGEQFF.

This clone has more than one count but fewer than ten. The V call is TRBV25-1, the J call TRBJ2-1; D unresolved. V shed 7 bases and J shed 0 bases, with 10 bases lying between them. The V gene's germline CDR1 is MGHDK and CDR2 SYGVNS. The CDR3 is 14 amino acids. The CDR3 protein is CASMYSSSYNEQFF. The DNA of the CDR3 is TGTGCCAGCATGTATAGCAGCTCCTACAATGAGCAGTTCTTC.

CDR3 sequence reads: CASSLTGTPYEQYF. CDR3 nucleotides: TGTGCCAGCAGCTTAACCGGGACACCCTACGAGCAGTACTTC. The chain couples TRBV7-9 to TRBJ2-5; tentatively, D is TRBD1 (6 bases). Near its end, the DNA agrees better with TRBJ2-7, so the J call may be wrong. From germline, CDR1 is SEHNR and CDR2 FQNEAQ (reference sequence). The CDR3 length is 14 residues.

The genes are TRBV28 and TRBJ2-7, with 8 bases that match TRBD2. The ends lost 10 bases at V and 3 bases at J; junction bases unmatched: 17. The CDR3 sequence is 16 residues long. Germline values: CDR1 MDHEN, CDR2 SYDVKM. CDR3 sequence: CATQAPSTSGSYEQYF. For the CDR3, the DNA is TGTGCCACCCAGGCCCCCAGCACTAGCGGTAGCTACGAGCAGTACTTC.

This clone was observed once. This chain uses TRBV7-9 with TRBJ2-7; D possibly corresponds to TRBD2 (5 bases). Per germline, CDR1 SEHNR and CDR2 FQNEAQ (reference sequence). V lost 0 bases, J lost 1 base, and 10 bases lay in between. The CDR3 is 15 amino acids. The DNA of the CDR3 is TGTGCCAGCAGCTTAGCGGCGAGCGGTTCCTACGAGCAGTACTTC. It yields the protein CASSLAASGSYEQYF.

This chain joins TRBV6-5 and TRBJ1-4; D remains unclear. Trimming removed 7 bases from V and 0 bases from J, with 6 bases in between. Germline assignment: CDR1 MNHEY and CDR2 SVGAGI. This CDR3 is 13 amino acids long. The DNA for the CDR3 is TGTGCCAGCACGGAGACAACTAATGAAAAACTGTTTTTT. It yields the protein CASTETTNEKLFF.

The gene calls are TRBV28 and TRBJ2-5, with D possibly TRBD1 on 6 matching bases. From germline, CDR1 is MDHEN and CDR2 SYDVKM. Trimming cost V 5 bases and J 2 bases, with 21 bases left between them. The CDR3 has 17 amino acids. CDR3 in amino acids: CASSAGTTTHFQETQYF. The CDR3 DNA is TGTGCCAGCAGTGCTGGGACAACAACCCACTTTCAAGAGACCCAGTACTTC.

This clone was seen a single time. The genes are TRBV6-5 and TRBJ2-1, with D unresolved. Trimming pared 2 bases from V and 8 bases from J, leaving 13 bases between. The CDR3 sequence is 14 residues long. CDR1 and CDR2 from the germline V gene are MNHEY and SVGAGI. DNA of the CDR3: TGTGCCAGCAGTTACAACCCGGGCCCCCATGAGCAGTTCTTC. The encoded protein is CASSYNPGPHEQFF.